Presented here are 18 T cell receptor beta chains from one specimen sequenced in a study of vaccination effects on CD4 cells after COVID-19. Which antigens these TCRs recognize remains unknown. Culture proceeded for more than 8 days, and CD4+ T cells were then isolated. Repertoires were generated with immunoSEQ multiplex PCR, while TCRdb's copy carries only in-frame clones and drops some. The sample carries 30,000 to 40,000 clones, roughly 82% recorded once. Sample: CD4+ T cells from PBMCs cultured without peptide, taken before COVID-19 vaccination. These receptors all stem from a human donor who received a COVID-19 vaccine.

The CDR3 sequence is CASRTQGALGDTQYF. CDR3 in DNA: TGTGCCAGCAGAACGCAGGGGGCGCTTGGAGATACGCAGTATTTT. V and J are TRBV7-9 and TRBJ2-3; 8 nucleotides match TRBD1. J lost 5 bases, V lost 6 bases, and 10 bases had no gene match. The CDR3 spans 15 residues. Germline V gene lookup returns CDR1 SEHNR and CDR2 FQNEAQ (reference sequence).

V is TRBV5-6 and J is TRBJ1-2; no clear D. Germline assignment: CDR1 SGHDT and CDR2 YYEEEE. The CDR3 runs 14 residues. Trimming pared 0 bases from V and 1 base from J, leaving 7 bases between. CDR3 in amino acids: CASSLGTLNYGYTF. CDR3 nucleotides: TGTGCCAGCAGCTTGGGGACGCTTAACTATGGCTACACCTTC.

In nucleotides, the CDR3 is TGTGCCAGCAGCTTGGACTCCGGCTCTGGAAACACCATATATTTT. As protein: CASSLDSGSGNTIYF. This rearrangement joins TRBV5-5 to TRBJ1-3, with no clear D. CDR3 size: 15 residues. V shed 0 bases and J shed 0 bases, with 7 bases lying between them. Per germline, CDR1 SGHKS and CDR2 YYEKEE (reference sequence).

This clone was seen once. The chain is built from TRBV6-5 and TRBJ2-7, with D perhaps matching TRBD1 or TRBD2 (5 bases each). Trimming stripped 6 bases from V and 0 bases from J, with 12 bases between. The CDR3 consists of 14 residues. Germline V CDR1 and CDR2: MNHEY, SVGAGI. The chain's CDR3 is CASSRDGSSYEQYV. CDR3 DNA: TGTGCCAGCAGCCGGGACGGTAGCTCCTACGAGCAGTACGTC.

The genes are TRBV6-5 and TRBJ2-3; 8 bases map to TRBD2. The CDR3 is 14 residues long. The J segment lost 2 bases and the V segment lost 6 bases, leaving 4 bases of the junction unmatched. Germline V gene lookup returns CDR1 MNHEY and CDR2 SVGAGI. The CDR3 nucleotides are TGTGCCAGCAGCCCGACTAGCGTCACAGATACGCAGTATTTT. This translates into CASSPTSVTDTQYF.

This chain uses TRBV6-2 or TRBV6-3 with TRBJ2-7; no definite D call. The CDR3 has 17 amino acids. Trimming removed 0 bases from V and 0 bases from J, with 15 bases in between. Germline loops: CDR1 MNHEY, CDR2 SVGEGT. CDR3: CASSYSGRQTSSYEQYV. The CDR3 nucleotides are TGTGCCAGCAGTTACTCGGGCAGGCAAACCAGCTCCTACGAGCAGTACGTC.

The chain recombines TRBV3-1 (or the pseudogene TRBV3-2) with TRBJ2-5; TRBD2 might be the D (5 bases). The CDR3 extends over 14 amino acids. V dropped 4 bases and J dropped 2 bases, with 11 bases sitting between them. The germline V gene encodes CDR1 LGHDT and CDR2 YNNKEL (reference sequence). CDR3 sequence (DNA): TGTGCCAGCAGCCTCGCGGGCGGTCAAGAGACCCAGTACTTC. Protein sequence: CASSLAGGQETQYF.

A single count supports this clone. This chain joins TRBV24-1 and TRBJ2-5, with TRBD1 identical over 8 bases. CDR3 length equals 15 residues. V was pared by 2 bases and J by 5 bases, with 6 bases of the junction left unmatched. Germline CDR1 KGHDR, CDR2 SFDVKD. DNA of the CDR3: TGTGCCACCAGTGATTATGGACAGGGTCGTGAGACCCAGTACTTC. Encoded protein: CATSDYGQGRETQYF.

The chain employs TRBV7-9 and TRBJ2-7; perhaps D is TRBD1 or TRBD2 (6 bases each). The CDR3 contains 18 residues. From germline, CDR1 is SEHNR and CDR2 FQNEAQ (reference sequence). V was shortened by 5 bases and J by 3 bases, with 26 bases between the two germline ends. DNA for the CDR3: TGTGCCAGCAGCCGGAGGAGGGGGACAAAAGACCTTCTCTACGAGCAGTACGTC. Its protein is CASSRRRGTKDLLYEQYV.

The chain links TRBV7-3 to TRBJ1-1, with TRBD1 matching over 9 bases. From germline, CDR1 is SGHTA and CDR2 FQGTGA. V trimming: 0 bases; J trimming: 4 bases; junction bases outside the gene matches: 9. This CDR3 has 17 amino acids. The CDR3 nucleotides are TGTGCCAGCAGCTTAACGGGGGCTGCGACAGGGGGCACTGAAGCTTTCTTT. Protein product: CASSLTGAATGGTEAFF.

This clone was seen only once. V usage is TRBV7-2 and J usage is TRBJ2-3, with 9 positions matching TRBD2. V lost 3 bases to trimming and J lost 6 bases; unmatched junction nucleotides: 4. This CDR3 is 14 amino acids long. Germline V gene data show CDR1 as SGHTA and CDR2 as FQGNSA. The CDR3 loop reads CASSLGLAFDTQYF. In nucleotides, the CDR3 is TGTGCCAGCAGCTTGGGACTAGCATTCGATACGCAGTATTTT.

This chain uses TRBV3-1 (or the pseudogene TRBV3-2) with TRBJ1-3; no clear D. The CDR3 totals 14 residues. V dropped 1 base and J dropped 0 bases, with 4 bases sitting between them. Germline assignment: CDR1 LGHDT and CDR2 YNNKEL (reference sequence). In nucleotides, the CDR3 is TGTGCCAGCAGCCAAGTCTACTCTGGAAACACCATATATTTT. Amino acid sequence: CASSQVYSGNTIYF.

The chain links TRBV6-2 or TRBV6-3 to TRBJ1-1; D is unresolved. CDR1 is MNHEY, CDR2 SVGEGT, per germline. V dropped 3 bases and J dropped 8 bases, with 13 bases sitting between them. This CDR3 has 13 residues. CDR3 DNA: TGTGCCAGCAGTTATTCCGCGTTTGTGGAAGCTTTCTTT. Translation gives CASSYSAFVEAFF.

This clone was detected only a few times. The chain joins TRBV5-5 to TRBJ2-2; D not certain. Per germline, CDR1 SGHKS and CDR2 YYEKEE (reference sequence). V was shortened by 0 bases and J by 6 bases, with 6 bases between the two germline ends. CDR3 length: 13 amino acids. The CDR3, as DNA: TGTGCCAGCAGCTTGGGAGTTGCCGGGGAGCTGTTTTTT. Its translation: CASSLGVAGELFF.

This clone has more than one count but fewer than ten. CDR3 amino acids: CASSHPAREETQYF. Here the CDR3 DNA reads TGCGCCAGCAGCCATCCAGCTAGAGAAGAGACCCAGTACTTC. The V and J genes are TRBV4-1 and TRBJ2-5; D call uncertain. Trimming pared 3 bases from V and 3 bases from J, leaving 11 bases between. The CDR3 has 14 amino acids. CDR1 and CDR2 from the germline V gene are MGHRA and YSYEKL.

The rearrangement uses TRBV19 and TRBJ2-1, with 11 bases matching TRBD1. The CDR3 consists of 15 residues. In germline, CDR1 is LNHDA, CDR2 SQIVND (reference sequence). V trimming: 5 bases; J trimming: 6 bases; junction bases outside the gene matches: 6. The CDR3 reads CASSSRDRGSNEQFF. CDR3 sequence (DNA): TGTGCCAGTAGTTCCCGGGACAGGGGGTCCAATGAGCAGTTCTTC.

The J gene is TRBJ1-5, the V gene TRBV2; D is uncertain. The V end lost 5 bases, the J end lost 0 bases, and 5 bases lay between the germline ends. This CDR3 contains 13 residues. Germline V gene data show CDR1 as SNHLY and CDR2 as FYNNEI. DNA of the CDR3: TGTGCCAGCAGTCCCACTAGCAATCAGCCCCAGCATTTT. Encoded protein: CASSPTSNQPQHF. Combining the CDR3 with reference TRBV2 and TRBJ1-5 gives the whole variable domain EPEVTQTPSHQVTQMGQEVILRCVPISNHLYFYWYRQILGQKVEFLVSFYNNEISEKSEIFDDQFSVERPDGSNFTLKIRSTKLEDSAMYFCASSPTSNQPQHFGDGTRLSIL.

V and J are TRBV12-3 or TRBV12-4 and TRBJ1-1; 8 positions agree with TRBD1. The CDR3 totals 11 residues. V was clipped by 5 bases and J by 9 bases; unmatched bases: 2. CDR3 protein: CASSRTGKAFF. The CDR3 region has the DNA TGTGCCAGCAGTCGGACAGGGAAAGCTTTCTTT.